This paragraph covers one TCR beta chain sequence. Its antigen is unidentified. The sample originates from a study of T cells in tuberculosis. Study-level information: CD1B tetramers identified T cells specific for mycobacterial lipid GMM. This South African cohort compared adolescents with or without latent tuberculosis against adults with active tuberculosis. Findings and limits, study-wide: Smaller distances to GMM-specific TCRs suggested their expansion in active tuberculosis. A GMM-specific repertoire classifier reached roughly 90% accuracy, AUROC approximately 0.93.

The protocol was immunoSEQ multiplex PCR, while the TCRdb copy is restricted to in-frame clones and leaves out a portion. The repertoire has approximately 35,000 clones, nearly 97% of them found once; the top ten carry 2% to 3%. V lost 2 bases, J lost 2 bases, and 17 bases lay in between. The CDR3 is made up of 17 amino acids. Germline V lookup: CDR1 SGHDT, CDR2 YYEEEE. Sequenced input: PBMCs. This receptor was identified in a donor aged 10 to 29 with latent tuberculosis or without tuberculosis infection. The chain combines TRBV5-6 with TRBJ1-5; maybe TRBD1 (5 bases). For the CDR3, the DNA is TGTGCCAGCAGCTTTCTTGGCGGGGGACTGGGCAATCAGCCCCAGCATTTT. It is translated as CASSFLGGGLGNQPQHF.